This is a list of T cell receptor beta chains from one sample in a study of shared clonotypes between healthy human individuals. Sequenced by immunoSEQ multiplex PCR; TCRdb stores in-frame clones only, minus some. Of 2.5 million or so clones in the sample, about 92% were seen once. The sequencing sample was made of naive CD4+ T cells sorted from blood. These receptors were obtained from a man aged 18-30 years in good health. Each CDR3 is given with its conserved first and last residue. The order of the fields is CDR3 DNA, CDR3 protein, V gene, J gene, clone size, D gene. D genes are given only for firm matches. Clone size is not always given. Where it is, it says once, few, many or a class for expanded clones.

TGCGCCAGCAGCAGCAGGGACAGGGAATACGAGCAGTACTTC	CASSSRDREYEQYF	TRBV10-2	TRBJ2-7	-	TRBD1
TGTGCCAGCTCACCACCGGGCGGCAGTAGCACAGATACGCAGTATTTT	CASSPPGGSSTDTQYF	TRBV18	TRBJ2-3	-	-
TGTGCCAGCGACTCCTCGACCCCCCGGGTAGGCGAGCAGTACTTC	CASDSSTPRVGEQYF	TRBV6-6	TRBJ2-7	-	-
TGTGCCAGTGCCATGGAGTACTCCCGCCAAGAGACCCAGTACTTC	CASAMEYSRQETQYF	TRBV7-2	TRBJ2-5	-	-
TGTGCTAGCAGCCCCCTTCGACAGACCACCGGGGAGCTGTTTTTT	CASSPLRQTTGELFF	TRBV7-7	TRBJ2-2	-	-
TGTGCCATCAGTCTTCTCCATGGGGCAGATACGCAGTATTTT	CAISLLHGADTQYF	TRBV10-3	TRBJ2-3	-	-
TGTGCCAGCAGTGAAGCCTCTCCTCCCTACGAGCAGTACTTC	CASSEASPPYEQYF	TRBV6-1	TRBJ2-7	-	-
TGTGCCTGGAGTGGCCAGAGCTCCTATAATTCACCCCTCCACTTT	CAWSGQSSYNSPLHF	TRBV30	TRBJ1-6	-	-
TGTGCCAGCAGTGGGGACATCTCTGGAAACACCATATATTTT	CASSGDISGNTIYF	TRBV6-6	TRBJ1-3	-	-
TGCGCCAGCAGCTCCCAGGGTAGCGGCCGGGAGACCCAGTACTTC	CASSSQGSGRETQYF	TRBV5-1	TRBJ2-5	few	-
TGTGCCAGCAGTGAATGGGGGACAGGGGGGAACATTCAGTACTTC	CASSEWGTGGNIQYF	TRBV2	TRBJ2-4	once	TRBD1
TGCGCCAGCAGCGAGCAGGGGGCGAGCTCCTACGAGCAGTACTTC	CASSEQGASSYEQYF	TRBV5-1	TRBJ2-7	-	TRBD1
TGTGCCAGCAGTCCCGGCACTAACTATGGCTACACCTTC	CASSPGTNYGYTF	TRBV9	TRBJ1-2	-	-
TGTGCCAGCAGCGGGGGACAGATTGAAGCTTTCTTT	CASSGGQIEAFF	TRBV7-2	TRBJ1-1	-	TRBD1
TGTGCCAGCAGCTTCAGAGACACTGAAGCTTTCTTT	CASSFRDTEAFF	TRBV5-6	TRBJ1-1	-	-
TGCGCCGGGTCGGGAGCAACATTTGACACCATATATTTT	CAGSGATFDTIYF	TRBV5-1	TRBJ1-3	once	-
TGTGCCAGCAGTAGACAGGGGTTCACTGAAGCTTTCTTT	CASSRQGFTEAFF	TRBV6-5	TRBJ1-1	-	TRBD1
TGCGCCAGCAGCCCGGACGGGGGTACCGGGGAGCTGTTTTTT	CASSPDGGTGELFF	TRBV5-1	TRBJ2-2	-	-
TGCGCCAGCAGCTTTACTTTGGGTAATATTCATCACAAGGGCCTTAATGAAAAACTGTTTTTT	CASSFTLGNIHHKGLNEKLFF	TRBV5-1	TRBJ1-4	-	-
TGTGCCATCAGTGAGTCGGGAGGGACAGGGAAAGGCTACACCTTC	CAISESGGTGKGYTF	TRBV10-3	TRBJ1-2	-	TRBD1
TGTGCCAGCAGTTACTCGGGCAGATCTTCCTACGAGCAGTACTTC	CASSYSGRSSYEQYF	TRBV6-5	TRBJ2-7	once	-
TGTGCCAGTAGTATGGCAGGGACCGAAATCGCCGAGCAGTACTTC	CASSMAGTEIAEQYF	TRBV19	TRBJ2-7	-	-
TGCGCCCGGCGACTGCAGGGGGTCTACGAGCAGTACTTC	CARRLQGVYEQYF	TRBV5-1	TRBJ2-7	-	TRBD1
TGTGCCAGCAGCCAAGATGCCTTTTTTAATGAAAAACTGTTTTTT	CASSQDAFFNEKLFF	TRBV4-2	TRBJ1-4	-	-
TGTGCCAGCAGCGAATGGGGAGGCTACGAGCAGTACTTC	CASSEWGGYEQYF	TRBV7-2	TRBJ2-7	-	-
TGTGCCAGCAGCTCCCCAGGGGCGAAGAACACCGGGGAGCTGTTTTTT	CASSSPGAKNTGELFF	TRBV7-9	TRBJ2-2	-	-
TGTGCCAGCAGAAGGGGGCGCCGGGCTGGCAATCAGCCCCAGCATTTT	CASRRGRRAGNQPQHF	TRBV28	TRBJ1-5	-	TRBD1
TGTGCCAGCCACGACAGGGGGCACGAGCAGTACTTC	CASHDRGHEQYF	TRBV2	TRBJ2-7	few	TRBD1
TGTGCCATCAGTGAAAGGGGGCCGGGACTAGCGGCCTCGGAAGAGTTCTTC	CAISERGPGLAASEEFF	TRBV10-3	TRBJ2-1	-	TRBD2
TGCGCCAGCAGCTTACAGGGAGGTACGGAAAAACTGTTTTTT	CASSLQGGTEKLFF	TRBV5-1	TRBJ1-4	-	-
TGTGCCAGCAGTGACGCGGTAGCGGAGCATTACAATGAGCAGTTCTTC	CASSDAVAEHYNEQFF	TRBV6-4	TRBJ2-1	-	-
TGTGCCAGTAAAAGTTTGCCGACTAGCACAGATACGCAGTATTTT	CASKSLPTSTDTQYF	TRBV19	TRBJ2-3	-	-
TGTGCCAGCAGTTTAGAACTAGCGGGGAGGAATGAGCAGTTCTTC	CASSLELAGRNEQFF	TRBV28	TRBJ2-1	-	TRBD2
TGCGCCAGCAGCCAACAAGCGGGAGGGCAAGAGACCCAGTACTTC	CASSQQAGGQETQYF	TRBV5-1	TRBJ2-5	-	TRBD2
TGTGCCAGCAGCTTAGGAGCGGGGAGCTCCTACAATGAGCAGTTCTTC	CASSLGAGSSYNEQFF	TRBV7-2	TRBJ2-1	once	TRBD2
TGCGCCAGCAGCTTGGGAGCCGCGGGTACGCAGTATTTT	CASSLGAAGTQYF	TRBV5-1	TRBJ2-3	-	-
TGTGCCAGCAGCGCCGATCGTAGCGGGACTGGTACGCAGTATTTT	CASSADRSGTGTQYF	TRBV9	TRBJ2-3	-	TRBD2
TGTGCCAGCAGCTGGGGGGAAGGTGGAAACACCATATATTTT	CASSWGEGGNTIYF	TRBV7-9	TRBJ1-3	few	-
TGTGCCAGCTCCACAAGTGTGGTAACTAATGAAAAACTGTTTTTT	CASSTSVVTNEKLFF	TRBV18	TRBJ1-4	-	-
TGTGCCAGCAGTGCGGCCCGGGGAGATCAGCCCCAGCATTTT	CASSAARGDQPQHF	TRBV2	TRBJ1-5	-	-
TGTGCCAGCAGCTTGCCCCCCACAGGGGGAGTTTCACCCCTCCACTTT	CASSLPPTGGVSPLHF	TRBV7-9	TRBJ1-6	-	TRBD1
TGTGCCAGCAGCACCCAACAGGGTTTGGGCTATGGCTACACCTTC	CASSTQQGLGYGYTF	TRBV7-9	TRBJ1-2	few	-
TGCGCCAGCAGCTCCCCAAGCGGGGGCCAAGAGACCCAGTACTTC	CASSSPSGGQETQYF	TRBV5-1	TRBJ2-5	-	TRBD2
TGTGCCAGTAGTCTGGGCAGCGGGAGGGCTCACACAGATACGCAGTATTTT	CASSLGSGRAHTDTQYF	TRBV19	TRBJ2-3	once	TRBD2
TGCGCCAGCAGCTTGGCCAGGAGGGGACTAGTAAACTACGAGCAGTACTTC	CASSLARRGLVNYEQYF	TRBV5-1	TRBJ2-7	-	TRBD2
TGTGCCAGTAGTACCGAGGGGACAGGGGACACCGGGGAGCTGTTTTTT	CASSTEGTGDTGELFF	TRBV19	TRBJ2-2	-	TRBD1
TGTGCCAGTAGTATTACGGGGCTCGTAGAAAAACTGTTTTTT	CASSITGLVEKLFF	TRBV19	TRBJ1-4	-	-